This T cell receptor (beta chain) was documented in a study of T cells after posttransplantation cyclophosphamide. Study-level points and caveats: After PTCy, TRB diversity resembled that of CNI/methotrexate controls. TRB overlap between skin or GI tissue T cells and blood was limited.

Method: immunoSEQ multiplex PCR; TCRdb's copy keeps in-frame clones and lacks some. Of 20,000 to 25,000 clones in the sample, roughly 82% were seen once. As for this clone: What it recognizes is unknown.

The V gene's germline CDR1 is SGHDT and CDR2 YYEEEE. The CDR3 totals 16 residues. V trimming: 2 bases; J trimming: 0 bases; junction bases outside the gene matches: 3. The sample comprised PBMCs. This receptor was identified in a woman in her fifties or sixties with a blood cancer, CMV-positive, and with a related stem cell donor. The rearrangement uses TRBV5-6 and TRBJ2-2, with 8 bases that match TRBD2. This CDR3 reads CASSFFSGANTGELFF. The CDR3 DNA follows: TGTGCCAGCAGCTTTTTTAGCGGGGCGAACACCGGGGAGCTGTTTTTT. The complete variable domain, with remaining parts taken from reference TRBV5-6 and TRBJ2-2, reads DAGVTQSPTHLIKTRGQQVTLRCSPKSGHDTVSWYQQALGQGPQFIFQYYEEEERQRGNFPDRFSGHQFPNYSSELNVNALLLGDSALYLCASSFFSGANTGELFFGEGSRLTVL.